The sequence of this T cell receptor (beta chain) was determined in a study of graft-versus-host responses after intestinal transplantation. For the study at large: Recipients obtained multivisceral, liver-intestinal, or isolated intestinal transplants. Anti-thymocyte globulin induction was given to all recipients, followed by tacrolimus and steroids for about 3 years. Findings and limits, study-wide: In recipient marrow, GvH clones were found, and some appeared first in ileum or blood.

For this clone: Its matching antigen is unknown.

Assay: immunoSEQ multiplex PCR; the TCRdb copy retains only in-frame clones and omits some. The profile shows about 84,000 clones, more than 85% of them singletons. Germline CDR1 reads MNHNS; CDR2 reads SASEGT. V gave up 6 bases and J gave up 2 bases, with 11 bases separating them. The CDR3 spans 13 residues. The sequence was obtained from a human donor who was the organ donor for an intestinal transplant. Sequences were derived from unstimulated CD4+ T cells sorted from spleen or lymph node cells, sampled before transplant. The chain is built from TRBV6-1 and TRBJ2-7; a weak D match, TRBD2 (5 bases). The CDR3 region has the DNA TGTGCCAGCAGGGAGGCGAGGACCTACGAGCAGTACTTC. Amino acid sequence: CASREARTYEQYF.